The next 10 T cell receptor beta chains were all read from a single sample in a study of T cells in Graves' hyperthyroidism and ophthalmopathy. Authors of the study amplified TCR beta CDR3 regions from RNA transcripts. Carried out on the TCR CDR3, a first-round RT-PCR used the HTBI primer set. One entry per CDR3 protein, called by TCRdb with MiXCR from the multiplex PCR reads. The profile shows approximately 210,000 distinct CDR3 sequences, roughly 15% of them singletons. Sequencing input: blood. The origin of the receptors is a man in his fifties or sixties with Graves' hyperthyroidism.

This clonotype has ten or more counts. The chain links TRBV5-1 to TRBJ2-7; D gene uncertain. The CDR3 totals 13 residues. Trimming removed 6 bases at V and 3 bases at J, with 13 bases between. CDR1 is SGHRS, CDR2 YFSETQ, per germline. Here the CDR3 reads CASKEPAGYEQYF. The CDR3 bases are TGCGCCAGCAAAGAGCCCGCCGGCTACGAGCAGTACTTC.

A few counts support this clonotype. The J gene is TRBJ2-7, the V gene TRBV7-2; 7 nucleotides line up with TRBD2. With V trimmed by 5 bases and J by 6 bases, 4 bases remained unmatched. The CDR3 loop spans 12 amino acids. Germline V CDR1 and CDR2: SGHTA, FQGNSA. Here the CDR3 DNA reads TGTGCCAGCAGCATGGGACTATTCGAGCAGTACTTC. Translated: CASSMGLFEQYF.

There are a few counts of this clonotype. V and J are TRBV6-1 and TRBJ1-3, with D tentatively TRBD1 (5 bases). This CDR3 is 15 amino acids long. The germline CDR1 and CDR2 sequences are MNHNS and SASEGT. V shed 10 bases and J shed 0 bases, with 16 bases lying between them. DNA of the CDR3: TGTGCCATTACACCAACAGGCCCCTCTGGAAACACCATATATTTT. Its translation is CAITPTGPSGNTIYF.

This clonotype was observed many times. This rearrangement joins TRBV6-2 or TRBV6-3 to TRBJ2-3; 12 bases are shared with TRBD2. The CDR3 is made up of 15 amino acids. In germline, CDR1 is MNHEY, CDR2 SVGEGT. J lost 6 bases, V lost 6 bases, and 7 bases had no gene match. CDR3 DNA sequence: TGTGCCAGCAGCCCTAGCGGGAGGGCCAGGGATACGCAGTATTTT. It encodes CASSPSGRARDTQYF.

The chain has TRBV2 and TRBJ2-2; 12 bases align to TRBD2. Per the germline V gene, CDR1 is SNHLY and CDR2 is FYNNEI. V gave up 7 bases and J gave up 4 bases; unmatched junction bases: 7. The CDR3 contains 16 residues. CDR3 protein: CASTPSGGVATGELFF. For the CDR3, the DNA is TGTGCCAGCACCCCTAGCGGGGGGGTTGCCACCGGGGAGCTGTTTTTT.

This clonotype was seen only a few times. This chain links TRBV19 with TRBJ1-5, with D perhaps TRBD1 (5 bases). Deletions cut 2 bases from V and 2 bases from J, with 10 bases between. The CDR3 spans 15 residues. The germline gives CDR1 LNHDA, CDR2 SQIVND (reference sequence). CDR3 sequence reads: CASSITGGGNQPQHF. The DNA of the CDR3 is TGTGCCAGTAGTATAACAGGAGGCGGCAATCAGCCCCAGCATTTT. Supplemented by reference TRBV19 and TRBJ1-5, the full variable domain reads DGGITQSPKYLFRKEGQNVTLSCEQNLNHDAMYWYRQDPGQGLRLIYYSQIVNDFQKGDIAEGYSVSREKKESFPLTVTSAQKNPTAFYLCASSITGGGNQPQHFGDGTRLSIL.

Ten or more counts support this clonotype. The chain is built from TRBV7-3 and TRBJ2-6; D not resolved. CDR3 size: 15 residues. Germline CDR1 and CDR2: SGHTA and FQGTGA. The V gene lost 0 bases and the J gene lost 0 bases, with 3 bases spanning the gap. CDR3: CASSLTSSGANVLTF. In DNA form, the CDR3 reads TGTGCCAGCAGCTTAACAAGCTCTGGGGCCAACGTCCTGACTTTC.

This clonotype was observed many times. The chain employs TRBV24-1 and TRBJ2-5; D possibly corresponds to TRBD2 (5 bases). The V and J ends lost 3 bases and 5 bases respectively, with 15 bases between them. Looked up from germline, CDR1 is KGHDR and CDR2 is SFDVKD. This CDR3 has 15 residues. In DNA form, the CDR3 reads TGTGCCACCAGTGATCCGGGAAGGGCGGGCGAGACCCAGTACTTC. Its translation: CATSDPGRAGETQYF.

Of note for this clonotype: A single base separates this from a much larger clone, so it may be a read error. This sequence joins TRBV3-1 and TRBJ2-7, with 12 bases fitting TRBD2. Germline lookup yields CDR1 LGHDT and CDR2 YNNKEL (reference sequence). This CDR3 has 18 amino acids. The CDR3 DNA sequence: TGTGTCAGCAGCCAACGAACTAGCGGGAGGAGGTTCTCCTACGAGCAGTACTTC. The encoded protein is CVSSQRTSGRRFSYEQYF.

The sample holds many counts of this clonotype. The rearrangement uses TRBV27 and TRBJ2-1, with 8 bases matching TRBD1. V lost 1 base to trimming and J lost 7 bases; unmatched junction nucleotides: 6. The germline gives CDR1 MNHEY, CDR2 SMNVEV (reference sequence). The CDR3 is 15 amino acids. CDR3 region: CASSLYFTGGNEQFF. The CDR3, as DNA: TGTGCCAGCAGTTTATACTTTACAGGGGGTAATGAGCAGTTCTTC.